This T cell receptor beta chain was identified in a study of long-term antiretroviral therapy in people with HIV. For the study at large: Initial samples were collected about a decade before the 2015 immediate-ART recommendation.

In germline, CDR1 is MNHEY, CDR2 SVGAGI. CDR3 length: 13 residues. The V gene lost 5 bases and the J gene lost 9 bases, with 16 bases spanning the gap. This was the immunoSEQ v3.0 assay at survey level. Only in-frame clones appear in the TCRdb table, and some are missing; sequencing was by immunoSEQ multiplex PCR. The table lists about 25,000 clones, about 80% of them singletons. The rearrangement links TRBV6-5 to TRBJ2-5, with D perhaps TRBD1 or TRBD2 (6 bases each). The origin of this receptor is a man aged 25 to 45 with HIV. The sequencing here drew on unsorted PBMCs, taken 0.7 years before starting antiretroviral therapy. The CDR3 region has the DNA TGTGCCAGCAGTGGGGGGCCTCCCAAGGCCCAGTACTTC. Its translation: CASSGGPPKAQYF.